These 26 T cell receptor beta chains were sequenced from one sample in a study of cytomegalovirus exposure and HLA in healthy donors. With 60 Vbeta and 13 Jbeta primers, the PCR was carried out. Using immunoSEQ multiplex PCR, the repertoire was profiled, and TCRdb retains in-frame clones only, with some absent. The repertoire holds 170,000 or so clones, with less than 90% as singletons. The sample comprised PBMCs. Receptor source: a man between 45 and 60 years old in good health and CMV-seronegative.

The chain joins TRBV7-2 to TRBJ1-2, with 9 bases that match TRBD1. The CDR3 covers 16 residues. Per the germline V gene, CDR1 is SGHTA and CDR2 is FQGNSA. V was clipped by 4 bases and J by 5 bases; unmatched bases: 11. CDR3 DNA sequence: TGTGCCAGCAGCTACACAGGGACAGGGATGACATATGGCTACACCTTC. It codes for CASSYTGTGMTYGYTF.

The genes are TRBV7-8 and TRBJ2-1; 8 bases align to TRBD2. The CDR3 runs to 16 residues. With V trimmed by 5 bases and J by 0 bases, 6 bases remained unmatched. Germline CDR1 reads SGHVS; CDR2 reads FQNEAQ. Written as DNA, the CDR3 is TGTGCCAGCAGCCCCTATCGGGGGGGCTCCTACAATGAGCAGTTCTTC. Translation: CASSPYRGGSYNEQFF.

The J gene is TRBJ2-7, the V gene TRBV5-6; 11 bases align to TRBD2. The ends lost 4 bases at V and 0 bases at J; junction bases unmatched: 12. The CDR3 length is 18 residues. In germline, CDR1 is SGHDT, CDR2 YYEEEE. CDR3 nucleotide sequence: TGTGCCAGCAGCCGGGCGGGGACTAGCGGCAGGAGCTCCTACGAGCAGTACTTC. Residues: CASSRAGTSGRSSYEQYF. The complete variable domain, with remaining parts taken from reference TRBV5-6 and TRBJ2-7, reads DAGVTQSPTHLIKTRGQQVTLRCSPKSGHDTVSWYQQALGQGPQFIFQYYEEEERQRGNFPDRFSGHQFPNYSSELNVNALLLGDSALYLCASSRAGTSGRSSYEQYFGPGTRLTVT.

This chain links TRBV30 with TRBJ2-5; perhaps TRBD2 as D (5 bases). Germline values: CDR1 GTSNPN, CDR2 SVGIG (reference sequence). The CDR3 consists of 12 residues. Trimming took 3 bases from V and 4 from J, leaving 9 bases between them. CDR3 residues: CAWSNRGETQYF. For the CDR3, the DNA is TGTGCCTGGAGCAACCGGGGAGAGACCCAGTACTTC.

The chain joins TRBV7-2 to TRBJ2-7, with a weak D call TRBD1 (6 bases). Trimming removed 5 bases at V and 2 bases at J, with 13 bases between. The CDR3 sequence is 14 residues long. Germline loops: CDR1 SGHTA, CDR2 FQGNSA. The DNA of the CDR3 is TGTGCCAGCAGCCGTCTGGCAGGGGCCTACGAGCAGTACTTC. Its protein product is CASSRLAGAYEQYF.

Details on this clone: A junction end diverges from the germline sequence, so it may reflect a read error. The CDR3 DNA reads TGTTCCAGCAGCTTAGGTGCTGGGACAGGGGGAGTTGGTACGCAGTATTTT. This translates into CSSSLGAGTGGVGTQYF. This chain connects TRBV7-9 to TRBJ2-3; 11 positions match TRBD1. This CDR3 has 17 residues. Per the germline V gene, CDR1 is SEHNR and CDR2 is FQNEAQ (reference sequence).

This chain joins TRBV6-1 and TRBJ2-1; 8 bases fit TRBD2. V was pared by 4 bases and J by 8 bases, with 13 bases of the junction left unmatched. The germline gives CDR1 MNHNS, CDR2 SASEGT. This CDR3 has 16 residues. CDR3 loop: CASSGIRTSRADEQFF. CDR3 coding DNA: TGTGCCAGCAGTGGAATACGGACTAGCAGGGCGGATGAGCAGTTCTTC.

V and J are TRBV7-2 and TRBJ1-2, with 8 bases identical to TRBD1. This CDR3 is built from 14 residues. The germline gives CDR1 SGHTA, CDR2 FQGNSA. V lost 5 bases and J lost 4; bases outside the gene matches: 6. CDR3 sequence reads: CASSQQGQVYGYTF. CDR3 bases: TGTGCCAGCAGCCAACAGGGACAGGTCTATGGCTACACCTTC.

The V gene is TRBV2, the J gene TRBJ2-2, with 7 nucleotides matching TRBD1. V was clipped by 6 bases and J by 1 base; unmatched bases: 2. The CDR3 has 14 amino acids. CDR1 and CDR2 from the germline V gene are SNHLY and FYNNEI. The CDR3 DNA sequence: TGTGCCAGCAGAGGGGACAGGAACACCGGGGAGCTGTTTTTT. Translation: CASRGDRNTGELFF.

This chain links TRBV7-9 with TRBJ2-1; TRBD2 matches 13 bases. The trim removed 9 bases at V and 15 bases at J, leaving 11 bases unmatched. CDR1 is SEHNR and CDR2 is FQNEAQ in the germline V gene (reference sequence). The CDR3 is made up of 13 amino acids. CDR3 residues: CASHEGLAGDLFF. As DNA, the CDR3 is TGTGCCAGTCATGAAGGACTAGCGGGAGATTTGTTCTTC.

This chain links TRBV10-3 with TRBJ2-7; TRBD1 is a possible D gene (6 bases). Deletions cut 8 bases from V and 0 bases from J, with 11 bases between. Germline V gene lookup returns CDR1 ENHRY and CDR2 SYGVKD. The CDR3 has 13 residues. The CDR3 nucleotides read TGTGCCATCTCCCGGACAGCCTCCTACGAGCAGTACTTC. It encodes CAISRTASYEQYF.

V and J are TRBV30 and TRBJ1-3, with no clear D. The V end lost 4 bases, the J end lost 0 bases, and 10 bases lay between the germline ends. The CDR3 spans 14 residues. CDR1 and CDR2 from the germline V gene are GTSNPN and SVGIG (reference sequence). The CDR3 spells CAWNPRGSGNTIYF. The CDR3 nucleotides read TGTGCCTGGAACCCCCGGGGCTCTGGAAACACCATATATTTT.

V is TRBV2 and J is TRBJ2-3; possible D gene TRBD2, 6 bases. Germline V gives CDR1 SNHLY, CDR2 FYNNEI. V lost 5 bases to trimming and J lost 2 bases, with 14 bases between them. The CDR3 consists of 15 residues. CDR3 protein: CASSTRLGSTDTQYF. Written as DNA, the CDR3 is TGTGCCAGCAGTACACGACTAGGCTCCACAGATACGCAGTATTTT. The full variable domain, completed using reference TRBV2 and TRBJ2-3, is EPEVTQTPSHQVTQMGQEVILRCVPISNHLYFYWYRQILGQKVEFLVSFYNNEISEKSEIFDDQFSVERPDGSNFTLKIRSTKLEDSAMYFCASSTRLGSTDTQYFGPGTRLTVL.

The V gene is TRBV9, the J gene TRBJ2-2; 8 nucleotides line up with TRBD2. The ends lost 3 bases at V and 2 bases at J; junction bases unmatched: 6. The CDR3 consists of 16 residues. Germline-derived CDR1 and CDR2 are SGDLS and YYNGEE. The CDR3 DNA reads TGTGCCAGCAGCGAGAGCGGGAGTCCCAACACCGGGGAGCTGTTTTTT. Residues: CASSESGSPNTGELFF.

The rearrangement joins TRBV28 to TRBJ1-6; TRBD1 agrees at 7 bases. V shed 5 bases and J 9 bases; nucleotides not matched to a gene: 10. CDR1 MDHEN and CDR2 SYDVKM come from the germline V gene. The CDR3 runs to 15 residues. This chain's CDR3 is CASSPSTGNTSPLHF. CDR3 sequence (DNA): TGTGCCAGCAGTCCCTCGACAGGGAATACTTCACCCCTCCACTTT.

The chain carries TRBV5-1 and TRBJ2-2, with TRBD1 matching 7 bases. Germline CDR1 is SGHRS and CDR2 is YFSETQ. The junction had 5 bases not matched to a gene; V was cut back by 0 bases and J by 6 bases. The CDR3 consists of 15 residues. The CDR3 region has the DNA TGCGCCAGCAGCTTGGTGACAGGGAGTTCCGGGGAGCTGTTTTTT. Protein sequence: CASSLVTGSSGELFF.

The CDR3 loop is CASSLLTTSGSSYNEQFF. The CDR3 DNA reads TGTGCCAGCAGCTTGTTGACCACTAGCGGTTCTTCCTACAATGAGCAGTTCTTC. The rearrangement joins TRBV5-6 to TRBJ2-1; 8 positions match TRBD2. J was trimmed by 1 base and V by 1 base; bases with no gene match: 10. The CDR3 sequence is 18 residues long. In germline, CDR1 is SGHDT, CDR2 YYEEEE. The whole variable domain, filled in from reference TRBV5-6 and TRBJ2-1, reads DAGVTQSPTHLIKTRGQQVTLRCSPKSGHDTVSWYQQALGQGPQFIFQYYEEEERQRGNFPDRFSGHQFPNYSSELNVNALLLGDSALYLCASSLLTTSGSSYNEQFFGPGTRLTVL.

V is TRBV9 and J is TRBJ2-2; TRBD1 aligns across 12 bases. After removal of 0 bases from V and 4 bases from J, the junction contained 1 base not matched to a gene. This CDR3 spans 16 amino acids. Germline values: CDR1 SGDLS, CDR2 YYNGEE. In DNA form, the CDR3 reads TGTGCCAGCAGCGTAGGGGGACAGGGGGCCACCGGGGAGCTGTTTTTT. It translates to CASSVGGQGATGELFF.

The sample holds a few counts of this clone. The V and J genes are TRBV19 and TRBJ1-5, with D tentatively TRBD1 (6 bases). V lost 2 bases, J lost 0 bases, and 14 bases lay in between. This CDR3 is 17 amino acids long. Germline V lookup: CDR1 LNHDA, CDR2 SQIVND (reference sequence). CDR3 coding DNA: TGTGCCAGTAGTATACCCGGACAGCTTTATAGCAATCAGCCCCAGCATTTT. The encoded protein is CASSIPGQLYSNQPQHF.

The chain carries TRBV28 and TRBJ2-4; D is possibly TRBD2 (7 bases). Trimming shortened V by 7 bases and J by 5 bases, and 15 bases separated the two germline ends. CDR3 size: 14 residues. In germline, CDR1 is MDHEN, CDR2 SYDVKM. DNA of the CDR3: TGTGCCAGCACCTCGGGGGGCGCCCAAAACATTCAGTACTTC. Amino acids: CASTSGGAQNIQYF.

This rearrangement joins TRBV7-2 to TRBJ2-1; no clear D. The CDR3 contains 13 residues. Trimming left V 1 base short and J 4 bases short, with 5 bases between. Germline CDR1 is SGHTA and CDR2 is FQGNSA. DNA of the CDR3: TGTGCCAGCAGCTTAGGTATTTACAATGAGCAGTTCTTC. This codes for CASSLGIYNEQFF. Supplemented by reference TRBV7-2 and TRBJ2-1, the full variable domain reads GAGVSQSPSNKVTEKGKDVELRCDPISGHTALYWYRQSLGQGLEFLIYFQGNSAPDKSGLPSDRFSAERTGGSVSTLTIQRTQQEDSAVYLCASSLGIYNEQFFGPGTRLTVL.

The CDR3 loop reads CASSIDNRQETQYF. CDR3 DNA sequence: TGTGCCAGTAGTATAGATAACAGACAAGAGACCCAGTACTTC. This chain connects TRBV19 to TRBJ2-5; D uncertain. Trimming removed 0 bases at V and 2 bases at J, with 7 bases between. The germline CDR1 and CDR2 sequences are LNHDA and SQIVND (reference sequence). CDR3 length: 14 amino acids. The full variable domain, in which reference TRBV19 and TRBJ2-5 provide the parts outside the CDR3, is DGGITQSPKYLFRKEGQNVTLSCEQNLNHDAMYWYRQDPGQGLRLIYYSQIVNDFQKGDIAEGYSVSREKKESFPLTVTSAQKNPTAFYLCASSIDNRQETQYFGPGTRLLVL.

The chain is built from TRBV4-2 and TRBJ2-1, with D possibly TRBD2 on 5 matching bases. The CDR3 spans 12 residues. Germline CDR1 LGHNA, CDR2 YNFKEQ. Trimming shortened V by 3 bases and J by 10 bases, and 10 bases separated the two germline ends. Written as DNA, the CDR3 is TGTGCCAGCAGCCAGGCCGGGATCGAGCAGTTCTTC. Amino acids: CASSQAGIEQFF.

The J gene is TRBJ2-7, the V gene TRBV7-9, with 9 bases identical to TRBD1. V lost 1 base to trimming and J lost 5 bases; unmatched junction nucleotides: 3. The CDR3 spans 14 residues. CDR1 SEHNR and CDR2 FQNEAQ come from the germline V gene (reference sequence). CDR3 residues: CASSLGQGDNEQYF. The CDR3 bases are TGTGCCAGCAGCTTAGGACAGGGGGACAACGAGCAGTACTTC.

The chain has TRBV4-1 and TRBJ2-5; 13 bases map to TRBD2. CDR3 size: 18 residues. Germline V gives CDR1 MGHRA, CDR2 YSYEKL. Unmatched junction bases numbered 9, after V lost 0 bases and J lost 5 bases. The CDR3 sequence is CASSQDPGTSGIGETQYF. CDR3 coding DNA: TGCGCCAGCAGCCAAGATCCCGGGACTAGCGGGATCGGCGAGACCCAGTACTTC.

This clone was recorded once. The chain recombines TRBV9 with TRBJ2-3, with D perhaps TRBD2 (5 bases). Germline V lookup: CDR1 SGDLS, CDR2 YYNGEE. V lost 4 bases and J 3 bases, leaving 15 bases between the germline ends. The length of the CDR3 is 15 residues. CDR3 residues: CASSLSSAGTDTQYF. The CDR3 DNA reads as TGTGCCAGCAGCCTCTCTTCCGCGGGTACAGATACGCAGTATTTT.